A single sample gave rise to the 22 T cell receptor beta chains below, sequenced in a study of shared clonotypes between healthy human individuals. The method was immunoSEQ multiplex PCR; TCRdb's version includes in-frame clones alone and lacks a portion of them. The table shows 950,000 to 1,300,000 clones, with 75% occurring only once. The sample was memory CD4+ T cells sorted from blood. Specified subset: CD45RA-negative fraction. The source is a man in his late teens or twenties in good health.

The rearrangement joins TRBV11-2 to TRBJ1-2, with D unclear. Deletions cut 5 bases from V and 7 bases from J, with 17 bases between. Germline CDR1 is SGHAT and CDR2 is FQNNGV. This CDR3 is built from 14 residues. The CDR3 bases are TGTGCCAGCAGCCCGAACTCGGGCCCGTTTGGCTACACCTTC. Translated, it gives CASSPNSGPFGYTF.

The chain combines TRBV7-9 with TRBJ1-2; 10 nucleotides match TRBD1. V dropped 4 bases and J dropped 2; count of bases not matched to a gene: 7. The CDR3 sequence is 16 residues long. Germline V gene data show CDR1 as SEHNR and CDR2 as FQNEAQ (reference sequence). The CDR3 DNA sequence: TGTGCCAGCAGCTCCCGGGACAGGGGTGGGAACTATGGCTACACCTTC. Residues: CASSSRDRGGNYGYTF. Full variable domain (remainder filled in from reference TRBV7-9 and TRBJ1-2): DTGVSQNPRHKITKRGQNVTFRCDPISEHNRLYWYRQTLGQGPEFLTYFQNEAQLEKSRLLSDRFSAERPKGSFSTLEIQRTEQGDSAMYLCASSSRDRGGNYGYTFGSGTRLTVV.

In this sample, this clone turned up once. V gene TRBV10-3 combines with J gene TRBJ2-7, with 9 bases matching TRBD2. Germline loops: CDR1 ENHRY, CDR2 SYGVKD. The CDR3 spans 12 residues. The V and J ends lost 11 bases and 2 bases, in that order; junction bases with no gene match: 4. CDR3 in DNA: TGTGCCGCTAGCGGGACCACCTACGAGCAGTACTTC. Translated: CAASGTTYEQYF.

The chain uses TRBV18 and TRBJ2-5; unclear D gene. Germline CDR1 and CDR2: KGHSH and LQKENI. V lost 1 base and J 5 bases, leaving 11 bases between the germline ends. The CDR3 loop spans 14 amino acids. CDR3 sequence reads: CASSPLAGPETQYF. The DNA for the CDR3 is TGTGCCAGCTCACCACTTGCCGGGCCGGAGACCCAGTACTTC. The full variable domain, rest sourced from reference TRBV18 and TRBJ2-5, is NAGVMQNPRHLVRRRGQEARLRCSPMKGHSHVYWYRQLPEEGLKFMVYLQKENIIDESGMPKERFSAEFPKEGPSILRIQQVVRGDSAAYFCASSPLAGPETQYFGPGTRLLVL.

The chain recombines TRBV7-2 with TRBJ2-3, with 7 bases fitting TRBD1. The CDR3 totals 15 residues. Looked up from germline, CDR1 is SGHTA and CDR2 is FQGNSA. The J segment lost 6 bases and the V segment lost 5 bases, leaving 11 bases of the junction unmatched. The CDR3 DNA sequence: TGTGCCAGCAGCCCTGACCGGGACAGAGTTGATACGCAGTATTTT. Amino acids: CASSPDRDRVDTQYF.

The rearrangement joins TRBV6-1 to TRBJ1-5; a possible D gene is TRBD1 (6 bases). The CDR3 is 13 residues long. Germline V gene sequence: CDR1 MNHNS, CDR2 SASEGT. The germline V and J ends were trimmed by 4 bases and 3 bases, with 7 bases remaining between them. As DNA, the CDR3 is TGTGCCAGCAGTGGGACAGCCAATCAGCCCCAGCATTTT. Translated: CASSGTANQPQHF.

The DNA of the CDR3 is TGTGCCAGCAGACCGGACAGATACTATGGCTACACCTTC. Encoded protein: CASRPDRYYGYTF. V gene TRBV2 combines with J gene TRBJ1-2; D perhaps matches TRBD1 (6 bases). V dropped 6 bases and J dropped 3 bases, with 11 bases sitting between them. Germline V gene sequence: CDR1 SNHLY, CDR2 FYNNEI. This CDR3 region has 13 residues.

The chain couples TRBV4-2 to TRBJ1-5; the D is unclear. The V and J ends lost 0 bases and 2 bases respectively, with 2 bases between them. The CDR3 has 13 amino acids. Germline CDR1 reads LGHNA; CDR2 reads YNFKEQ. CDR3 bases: TGTGCCAGCAGCCAAGATGGCAATCAGCCCCAGCATTTT. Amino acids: CASSQDGNQPQHF.

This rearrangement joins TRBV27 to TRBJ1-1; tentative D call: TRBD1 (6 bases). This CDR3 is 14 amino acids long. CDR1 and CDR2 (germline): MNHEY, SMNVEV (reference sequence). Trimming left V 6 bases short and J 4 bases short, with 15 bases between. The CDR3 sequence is CASSYRERATEAFF. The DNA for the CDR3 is TGTGCCAGCAGCTACAGGGAAAGGGCCACTGAAGCTTTCTTT.

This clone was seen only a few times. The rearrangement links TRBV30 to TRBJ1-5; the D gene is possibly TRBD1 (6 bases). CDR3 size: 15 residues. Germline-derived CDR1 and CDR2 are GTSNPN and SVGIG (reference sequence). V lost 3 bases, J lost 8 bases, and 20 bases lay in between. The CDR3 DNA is TGTGCCTGGAGCCCCGGAGGCCGAGGGGGAAAGCCCCAGCATTTT. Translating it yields CAWSPGGRGGKPQHF.

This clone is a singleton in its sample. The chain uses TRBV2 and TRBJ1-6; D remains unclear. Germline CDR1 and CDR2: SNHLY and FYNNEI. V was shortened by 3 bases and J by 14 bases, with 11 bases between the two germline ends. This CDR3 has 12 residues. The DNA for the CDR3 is TGTGCCAGCAGTGAGGGCGGTGGTTCCCTCCACTTT. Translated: CASSEGGGSLHF.

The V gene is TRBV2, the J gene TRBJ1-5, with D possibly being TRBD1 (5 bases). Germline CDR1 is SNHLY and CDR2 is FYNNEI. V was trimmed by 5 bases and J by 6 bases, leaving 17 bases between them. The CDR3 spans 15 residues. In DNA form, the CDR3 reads TGTGCCAGCAGTCAAGACAGAGGGCCCACTCAGCCCCAGCATTTT. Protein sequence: CASSQDRGPTQPQHF.

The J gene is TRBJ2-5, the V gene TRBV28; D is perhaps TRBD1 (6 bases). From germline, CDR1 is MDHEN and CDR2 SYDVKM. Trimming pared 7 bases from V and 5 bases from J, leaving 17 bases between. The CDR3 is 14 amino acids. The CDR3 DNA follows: TGTGCCAGCATCAAGAGGGGGATTGGGGAGACCCAGTACTTC. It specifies CASIKRGIGETQYF.

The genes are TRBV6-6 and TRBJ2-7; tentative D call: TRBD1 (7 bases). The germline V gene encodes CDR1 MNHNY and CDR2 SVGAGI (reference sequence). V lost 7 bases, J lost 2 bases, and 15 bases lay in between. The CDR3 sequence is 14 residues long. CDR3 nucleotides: TGTGCCAGCATTTCAGGGGGGCGGGCCTACGAGCAGTACTTC. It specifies CASISGGRAYEQYF.

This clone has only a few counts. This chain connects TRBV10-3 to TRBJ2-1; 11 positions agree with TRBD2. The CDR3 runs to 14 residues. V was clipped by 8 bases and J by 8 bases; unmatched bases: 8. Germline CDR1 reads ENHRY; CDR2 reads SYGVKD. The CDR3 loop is CAIAELAGVDEQFF. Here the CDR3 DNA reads TGTGCCATCGCTGAACTAGCGGGAGTAGATGAGCAGTTCTTC.

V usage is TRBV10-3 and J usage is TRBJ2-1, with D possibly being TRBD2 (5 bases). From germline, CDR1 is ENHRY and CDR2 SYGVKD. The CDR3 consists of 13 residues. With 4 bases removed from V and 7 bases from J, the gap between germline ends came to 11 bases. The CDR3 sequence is CAISAEAANEQFF. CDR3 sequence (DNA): TGTGCCATCAGTGCGGAGGCGGCGAATGAGCAGTTCTTC.

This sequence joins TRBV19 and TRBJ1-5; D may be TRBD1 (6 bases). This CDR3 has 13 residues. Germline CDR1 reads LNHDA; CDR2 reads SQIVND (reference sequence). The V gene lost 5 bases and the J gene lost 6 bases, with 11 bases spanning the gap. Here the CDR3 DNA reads TGTGCCAGTAGTTCCAGGGGTTTTCAGCCCCAGCATTTT. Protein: CASSSRGFQPQHF.

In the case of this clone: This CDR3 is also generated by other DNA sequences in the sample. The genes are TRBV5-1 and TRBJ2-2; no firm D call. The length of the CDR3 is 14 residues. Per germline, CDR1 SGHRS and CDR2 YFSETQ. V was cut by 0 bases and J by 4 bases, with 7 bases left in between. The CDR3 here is CASSLGLSTGELFF. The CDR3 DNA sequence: TGCGCCAGCAGCTTGGGGCTATCCACCGGGGAGCTGTTTTTT.

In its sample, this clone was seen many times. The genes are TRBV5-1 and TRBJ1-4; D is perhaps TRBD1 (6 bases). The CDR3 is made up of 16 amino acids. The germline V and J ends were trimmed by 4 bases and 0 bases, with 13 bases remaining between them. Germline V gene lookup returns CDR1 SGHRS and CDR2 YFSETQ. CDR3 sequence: CASSTQGRTTNEKLFF. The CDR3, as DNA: TGCGCCAGCAGCACCCAGGGGCGAACAACTAATGAAAAACTGTTTTTT.

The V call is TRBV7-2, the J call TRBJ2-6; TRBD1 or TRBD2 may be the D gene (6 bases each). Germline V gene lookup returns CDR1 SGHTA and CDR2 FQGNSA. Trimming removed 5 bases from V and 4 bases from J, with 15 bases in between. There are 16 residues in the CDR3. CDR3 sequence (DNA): TGTGCCAGCAGCCGCGTTACGGGGGCCGGGGCCAACGTCCTGACTTTC. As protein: CASSRVTGAGANVLTF.

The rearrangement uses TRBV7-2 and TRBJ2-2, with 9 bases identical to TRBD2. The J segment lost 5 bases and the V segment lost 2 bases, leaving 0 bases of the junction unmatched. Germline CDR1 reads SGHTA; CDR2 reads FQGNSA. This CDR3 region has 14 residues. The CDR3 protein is CASSLLAGTGELFF. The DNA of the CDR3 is TGTGCCAGCAGCTTACTAGCGGGGACCGGGGAGCTGTTTTTT.

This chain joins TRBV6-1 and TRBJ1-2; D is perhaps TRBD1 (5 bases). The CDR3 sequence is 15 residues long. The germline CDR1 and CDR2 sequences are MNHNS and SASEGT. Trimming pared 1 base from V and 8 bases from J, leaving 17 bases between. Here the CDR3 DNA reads TGTGCCAGCAGTGAAGATCCCAGGGCCTACGGAGGCTACACCTTC. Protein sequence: CASSEDPRAYGGYTF.